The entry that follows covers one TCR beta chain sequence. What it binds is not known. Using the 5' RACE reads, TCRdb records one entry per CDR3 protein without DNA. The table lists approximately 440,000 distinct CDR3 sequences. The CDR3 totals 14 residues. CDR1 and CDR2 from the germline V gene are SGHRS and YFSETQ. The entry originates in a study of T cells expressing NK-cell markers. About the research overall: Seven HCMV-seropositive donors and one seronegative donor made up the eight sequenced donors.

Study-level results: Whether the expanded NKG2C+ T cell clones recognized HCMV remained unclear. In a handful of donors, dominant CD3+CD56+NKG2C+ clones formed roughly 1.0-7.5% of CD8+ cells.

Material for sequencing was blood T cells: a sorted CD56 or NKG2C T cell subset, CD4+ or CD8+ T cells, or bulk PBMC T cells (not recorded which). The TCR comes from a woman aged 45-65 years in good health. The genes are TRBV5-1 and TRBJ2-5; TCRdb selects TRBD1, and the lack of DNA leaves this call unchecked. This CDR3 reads CASSLTGIQETQYF.